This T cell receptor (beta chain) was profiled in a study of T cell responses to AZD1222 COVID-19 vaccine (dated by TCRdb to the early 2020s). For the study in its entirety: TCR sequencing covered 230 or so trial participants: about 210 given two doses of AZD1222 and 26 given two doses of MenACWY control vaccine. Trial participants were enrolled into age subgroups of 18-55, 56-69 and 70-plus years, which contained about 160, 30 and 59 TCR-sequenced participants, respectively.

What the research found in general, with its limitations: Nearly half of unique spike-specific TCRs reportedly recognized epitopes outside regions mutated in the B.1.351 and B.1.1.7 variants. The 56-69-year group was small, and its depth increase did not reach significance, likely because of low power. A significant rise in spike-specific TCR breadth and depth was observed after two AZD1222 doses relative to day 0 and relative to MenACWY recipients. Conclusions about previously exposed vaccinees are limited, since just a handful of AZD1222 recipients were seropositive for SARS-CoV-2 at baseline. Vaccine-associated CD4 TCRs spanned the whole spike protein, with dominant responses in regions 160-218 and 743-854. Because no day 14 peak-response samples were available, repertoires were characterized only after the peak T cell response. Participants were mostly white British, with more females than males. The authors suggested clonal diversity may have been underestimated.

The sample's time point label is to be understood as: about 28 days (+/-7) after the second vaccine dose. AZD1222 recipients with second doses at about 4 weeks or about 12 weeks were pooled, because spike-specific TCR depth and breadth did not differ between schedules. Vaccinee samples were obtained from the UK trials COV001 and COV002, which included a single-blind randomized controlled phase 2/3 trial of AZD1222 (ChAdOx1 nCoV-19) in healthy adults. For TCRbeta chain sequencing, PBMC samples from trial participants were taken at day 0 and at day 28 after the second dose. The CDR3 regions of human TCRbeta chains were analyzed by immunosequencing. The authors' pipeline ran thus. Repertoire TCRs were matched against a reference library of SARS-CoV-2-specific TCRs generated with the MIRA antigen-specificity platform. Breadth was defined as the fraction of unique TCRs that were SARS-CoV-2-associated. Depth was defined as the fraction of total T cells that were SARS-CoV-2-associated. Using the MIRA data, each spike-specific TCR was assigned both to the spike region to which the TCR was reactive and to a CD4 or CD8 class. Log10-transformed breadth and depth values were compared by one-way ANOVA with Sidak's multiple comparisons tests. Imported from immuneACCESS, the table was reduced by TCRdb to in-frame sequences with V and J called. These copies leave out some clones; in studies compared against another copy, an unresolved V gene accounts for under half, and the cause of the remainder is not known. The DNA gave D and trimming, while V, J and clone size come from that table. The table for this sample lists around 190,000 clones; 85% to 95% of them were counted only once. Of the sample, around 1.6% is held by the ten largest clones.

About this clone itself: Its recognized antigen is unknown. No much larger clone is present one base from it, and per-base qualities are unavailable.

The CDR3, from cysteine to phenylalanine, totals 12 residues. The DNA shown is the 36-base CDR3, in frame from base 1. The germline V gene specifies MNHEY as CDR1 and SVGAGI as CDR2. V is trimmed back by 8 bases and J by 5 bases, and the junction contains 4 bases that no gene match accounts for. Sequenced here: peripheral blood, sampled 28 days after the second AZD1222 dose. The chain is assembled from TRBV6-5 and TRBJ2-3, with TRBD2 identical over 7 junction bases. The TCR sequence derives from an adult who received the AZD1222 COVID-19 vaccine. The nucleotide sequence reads TGTGCCAGCTGGGGAGGGCAAGATACGCAGTATTTT. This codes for CASWGGQDTQYF.